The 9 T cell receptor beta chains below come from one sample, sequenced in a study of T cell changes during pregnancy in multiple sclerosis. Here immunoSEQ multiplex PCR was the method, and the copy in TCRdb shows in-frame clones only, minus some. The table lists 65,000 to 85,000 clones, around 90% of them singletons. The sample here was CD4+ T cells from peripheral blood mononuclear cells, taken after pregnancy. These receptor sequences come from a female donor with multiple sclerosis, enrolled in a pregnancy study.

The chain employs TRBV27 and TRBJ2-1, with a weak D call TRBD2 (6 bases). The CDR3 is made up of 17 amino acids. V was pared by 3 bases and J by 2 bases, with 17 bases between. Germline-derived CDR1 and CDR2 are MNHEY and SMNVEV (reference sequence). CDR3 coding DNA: TGTGCCAGCAGTTTTGGAGGGGTCCACCTTACCTACAATGAGCAGTTCTTC. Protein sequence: CASSFGGVHLTYNEQFF.

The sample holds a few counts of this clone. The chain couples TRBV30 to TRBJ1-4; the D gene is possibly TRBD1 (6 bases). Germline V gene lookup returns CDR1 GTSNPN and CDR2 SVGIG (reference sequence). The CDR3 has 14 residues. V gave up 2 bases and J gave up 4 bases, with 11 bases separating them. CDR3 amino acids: CAWSFQGFNEKLFF. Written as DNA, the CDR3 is TGTGCCTGGAGTTTTCAGGGGTTTAATGAAAAACTGTTTTTT.

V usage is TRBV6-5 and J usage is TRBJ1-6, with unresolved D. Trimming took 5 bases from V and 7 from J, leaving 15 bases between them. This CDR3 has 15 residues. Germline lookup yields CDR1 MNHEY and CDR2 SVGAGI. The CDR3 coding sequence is TGTGCCAGCAGTGTCTCCGGGATCGAGAATTCACCCCTCCACTTT. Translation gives CASSVSGIENSPLHF.

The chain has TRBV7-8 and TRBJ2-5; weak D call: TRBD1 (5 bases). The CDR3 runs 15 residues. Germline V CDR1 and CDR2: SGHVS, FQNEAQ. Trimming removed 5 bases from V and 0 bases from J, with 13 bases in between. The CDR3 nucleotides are TGTGCCAGCAGCCTGGATCAGGGTTACCAAGAGACCCAGTACTTC. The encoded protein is CASSLDQGYQETQYF.

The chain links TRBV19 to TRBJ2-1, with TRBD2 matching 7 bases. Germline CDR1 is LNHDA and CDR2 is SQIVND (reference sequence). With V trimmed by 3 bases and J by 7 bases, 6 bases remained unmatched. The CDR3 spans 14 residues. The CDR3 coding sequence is TGTGCCAGTAGTATGACTAGCATTTGGAATGAGCAGTTCTTC. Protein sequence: CASSMTSIWNEQFF.

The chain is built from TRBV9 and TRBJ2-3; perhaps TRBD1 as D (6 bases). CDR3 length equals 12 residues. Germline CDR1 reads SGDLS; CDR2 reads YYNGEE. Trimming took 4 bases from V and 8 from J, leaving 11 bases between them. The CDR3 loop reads CASSPGVGTQYF. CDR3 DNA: TGTGCCAGCAGCCCAGGGGTGGGTACGCAGTATTTT. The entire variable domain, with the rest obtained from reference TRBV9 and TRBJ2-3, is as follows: DSGVTQTPKHLITATGQRVTLRCSPRSGDLSVYWYQQSLDQGLQFLIQYYNGEERAKGNILERFSAQQFPDLHSELNLSSLELGDSALYFCASSPGVGTQYFGPGTRLTVL.

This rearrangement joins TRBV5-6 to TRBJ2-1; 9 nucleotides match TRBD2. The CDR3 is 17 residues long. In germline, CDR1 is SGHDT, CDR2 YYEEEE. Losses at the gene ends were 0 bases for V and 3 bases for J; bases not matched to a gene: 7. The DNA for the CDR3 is TGTGCCAGCAGCTTGGCCCGACTAGCGGCCCTCTACAATGAGCAGTTCTTC. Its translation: CASSLARLAALYNEQFF.

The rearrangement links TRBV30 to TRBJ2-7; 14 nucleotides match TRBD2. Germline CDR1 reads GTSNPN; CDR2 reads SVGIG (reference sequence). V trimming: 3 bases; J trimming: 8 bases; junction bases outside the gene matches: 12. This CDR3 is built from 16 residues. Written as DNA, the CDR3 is TGTGCCTGGAGCCCCGGATTTGGGACTAGCGGGAGACAGCAGTACTTC. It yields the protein CAWSPGFGTSGRQQYF.

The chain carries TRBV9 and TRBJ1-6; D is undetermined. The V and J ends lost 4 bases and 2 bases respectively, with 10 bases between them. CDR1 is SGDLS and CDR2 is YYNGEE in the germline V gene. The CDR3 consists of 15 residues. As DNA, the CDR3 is TGTGCCAGCAGCCCCTCAGTGGCCTATAATTCACCCCTCCACTTT. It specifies CASSPSVAYNSPLHF.